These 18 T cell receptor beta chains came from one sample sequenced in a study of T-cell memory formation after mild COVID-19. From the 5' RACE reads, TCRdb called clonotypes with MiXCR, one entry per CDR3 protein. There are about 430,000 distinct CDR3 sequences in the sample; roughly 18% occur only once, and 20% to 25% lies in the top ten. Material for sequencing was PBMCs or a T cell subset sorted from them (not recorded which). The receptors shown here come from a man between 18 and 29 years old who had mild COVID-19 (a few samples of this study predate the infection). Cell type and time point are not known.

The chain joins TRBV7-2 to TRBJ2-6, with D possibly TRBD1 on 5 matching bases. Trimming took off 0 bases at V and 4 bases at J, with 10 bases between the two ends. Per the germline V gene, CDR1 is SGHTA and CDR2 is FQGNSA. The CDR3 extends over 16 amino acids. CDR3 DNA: TGTGCCAGCAGCTTAGCTTGGGGCTCCGGGGCCAACGTCCTGACTTTC. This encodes CASSLAWGSGANVLTF. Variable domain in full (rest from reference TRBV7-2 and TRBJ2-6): GAGVSQSPSNKVTEKGKDVELRCDPISGHTALYWYRQSLGQGLEFLIYFQGNSAPDKSGLPSDRFSAERTGGSVSTLTIQRTQQEDSAVYLCASSLAWGSGANVLTFGAGSRLTVL.

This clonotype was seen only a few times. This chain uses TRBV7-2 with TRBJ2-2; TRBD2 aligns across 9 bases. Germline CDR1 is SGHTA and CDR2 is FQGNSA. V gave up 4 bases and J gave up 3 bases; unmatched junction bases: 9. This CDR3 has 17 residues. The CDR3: CASSSNTLAGDTGELFF. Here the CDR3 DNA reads TGTGCCAGCAGCTCTAACACCTTAGCGGGGGACACCGGGGAGCTGTTTTTT.

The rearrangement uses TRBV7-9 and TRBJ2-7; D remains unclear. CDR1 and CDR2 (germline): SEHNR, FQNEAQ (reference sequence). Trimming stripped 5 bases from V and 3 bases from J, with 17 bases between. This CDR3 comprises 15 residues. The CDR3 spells CASSLGPTAYYEQYV. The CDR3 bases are TGTGCCAGCAGCCTGGGTCCTACAGCTTACTACGAGCAGTACGTC.

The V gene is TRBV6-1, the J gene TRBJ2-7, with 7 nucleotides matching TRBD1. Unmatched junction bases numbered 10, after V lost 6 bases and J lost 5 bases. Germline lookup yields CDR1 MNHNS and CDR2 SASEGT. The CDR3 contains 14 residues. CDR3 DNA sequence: TGTGCCAGCAGGCCCACTTTGACAGGGAACGAGCAGTACTTC. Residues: CASRPTLTGNEQYF.

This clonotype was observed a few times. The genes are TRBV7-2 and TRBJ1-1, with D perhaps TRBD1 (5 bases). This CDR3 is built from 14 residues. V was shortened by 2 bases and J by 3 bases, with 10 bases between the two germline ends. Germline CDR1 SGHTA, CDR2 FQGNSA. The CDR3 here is CASSLQGMDTEAFF. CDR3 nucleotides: TGTGCCAGCAGCTTACAGGGCATGGACACTGAAGCTTTCTTT.

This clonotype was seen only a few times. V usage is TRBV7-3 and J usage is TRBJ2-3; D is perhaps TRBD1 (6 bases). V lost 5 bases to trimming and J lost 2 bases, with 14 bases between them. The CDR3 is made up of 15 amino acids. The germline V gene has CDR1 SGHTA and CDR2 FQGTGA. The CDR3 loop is CASSHIDRITDTQYF. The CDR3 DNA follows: TGTGCCAGCAGCCATATCGACAGGATCACAGATACGCAGTATTTT.

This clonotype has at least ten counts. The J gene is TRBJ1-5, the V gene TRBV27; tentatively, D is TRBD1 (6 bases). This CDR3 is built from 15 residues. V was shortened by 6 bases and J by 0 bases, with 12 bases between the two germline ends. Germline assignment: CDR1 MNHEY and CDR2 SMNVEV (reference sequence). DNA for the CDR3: TGTGCCAGCAGCCCAACAGGGTTTAGCAATCAGCCCCAGCATTTT. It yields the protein CASSPTGFSNQPQHF.

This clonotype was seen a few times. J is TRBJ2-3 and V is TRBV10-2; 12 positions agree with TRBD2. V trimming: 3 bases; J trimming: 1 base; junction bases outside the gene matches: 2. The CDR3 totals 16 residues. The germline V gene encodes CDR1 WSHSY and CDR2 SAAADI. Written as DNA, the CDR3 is TGCGCCAGCAGTGAAGGACTAGCGGGGCGCACAGATACGCAGTATTTT. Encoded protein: CASSEGLAGRTDTQYF.

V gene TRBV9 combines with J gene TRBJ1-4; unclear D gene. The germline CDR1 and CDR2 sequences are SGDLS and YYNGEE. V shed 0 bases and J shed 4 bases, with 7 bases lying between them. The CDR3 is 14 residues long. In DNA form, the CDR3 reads TGTGCCAGCAGCGTAGGGCGGGGTAATGAAAAACTGTTTTTT. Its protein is CASSVGRGNEKLFF.

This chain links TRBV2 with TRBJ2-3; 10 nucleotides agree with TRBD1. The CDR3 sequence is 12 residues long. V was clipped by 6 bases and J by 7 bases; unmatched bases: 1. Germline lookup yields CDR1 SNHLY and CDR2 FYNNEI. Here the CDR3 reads CASRDRGNTQYF. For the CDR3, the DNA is TGTGCCAGCAGGGACAGGGGGAATACGCAGTATTTT.

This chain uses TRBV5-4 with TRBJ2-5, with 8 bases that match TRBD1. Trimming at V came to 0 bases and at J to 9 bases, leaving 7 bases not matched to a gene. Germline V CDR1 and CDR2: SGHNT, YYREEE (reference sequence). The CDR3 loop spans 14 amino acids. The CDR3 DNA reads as TGTGCCAGCAGCTTGGCGGGACAGGTTGGGGCCCAGTACTTC. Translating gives CASSLAGQVGAQYF.

The CDR3 sequence: CASSYGPFFEAFF. The CDR3 DNA is TGTGCCAGCAGTTACGGGCCTTTCTTTGAAGCTTTCTTT. The V gene is TRBV6-5, the J gene TRBJ1-1, with D unresolved. Trimming took 2 bases from V and 7 from J, leaving 11 bases between them. The CDR3 runs 13 residues. Germline CDR1 MNHEY, CDR2 SVGAGI.

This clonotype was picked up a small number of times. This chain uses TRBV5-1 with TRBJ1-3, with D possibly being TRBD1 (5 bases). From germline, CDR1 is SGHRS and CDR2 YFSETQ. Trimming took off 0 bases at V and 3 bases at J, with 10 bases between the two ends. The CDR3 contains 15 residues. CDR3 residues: CASSLASGGGNTIYF. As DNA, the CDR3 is TGCGCCAGCAGCTTGGCCTCCGGGGGTGGAAACACCATATATTTT.

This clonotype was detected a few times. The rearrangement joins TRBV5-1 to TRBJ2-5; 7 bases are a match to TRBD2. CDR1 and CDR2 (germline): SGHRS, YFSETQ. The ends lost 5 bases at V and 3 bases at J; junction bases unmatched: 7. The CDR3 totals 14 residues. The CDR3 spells CASRGGGTKETQYF. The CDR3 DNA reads TGCGCCAGCAGGGGCGGGGGAACAAAAGAGACCCAGTACTTC.

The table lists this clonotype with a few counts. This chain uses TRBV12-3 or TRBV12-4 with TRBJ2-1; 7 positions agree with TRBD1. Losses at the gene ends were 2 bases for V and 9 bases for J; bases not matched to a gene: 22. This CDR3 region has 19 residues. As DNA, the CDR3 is TGTGCCAGCAGTTTAAGTTTCGGAAGGACAGGCGACTCGGGCAGTGAGCAGTTCTTC. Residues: CASSLSFGRTGDSGSEQFF.

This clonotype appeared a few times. CDR3: CSVTSQDTEAFF. The CDR3 DNA is TGCAGCGTCACCAGTCAGGACACTGAAGCTTTCTTT. The chain employs TRBV29-1 and TRBJ1-1; D is unclear. This CDR3 region has 12 residues. V was clipped by 6 bases and J by 3 bases, with 11 bases between them. Per germline, CDR1 SQVTM and CDR2 ANQGSEA.

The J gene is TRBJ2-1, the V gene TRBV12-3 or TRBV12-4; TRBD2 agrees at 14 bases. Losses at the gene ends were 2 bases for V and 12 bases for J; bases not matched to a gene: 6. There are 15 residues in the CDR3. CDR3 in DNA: TGTGCCAGCAGTTTAAGGACTAGCGGGGGGCCCCGGCAGTTCTTC. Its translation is CASSLRTSGGPRQFF.

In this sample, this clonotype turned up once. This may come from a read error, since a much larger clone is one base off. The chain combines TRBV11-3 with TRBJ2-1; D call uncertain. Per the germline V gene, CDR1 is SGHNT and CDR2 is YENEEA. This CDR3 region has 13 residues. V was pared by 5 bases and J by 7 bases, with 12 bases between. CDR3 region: CASSPSWWNEQFF. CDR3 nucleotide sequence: TGTGCCAGCAGCCCCTCCTGGTGGAATGAGCAGTTCTTC.